This T cell receptor (beta chain) was sequenced during a study of blood T cell repertoires in COVID-19. Study at large: Samples taken during acute and convalescent COVID-19 were collected in the United States, Italy and Spain. PBMCs, B-cell-depleted T cells, or T cells were the source of the cDNA or gDNA that made up the material.

The V and J ends lost 0 bases and 6 bases respectively, with 9 bases between them. Germline loops: CDR1 KGHSH, CDR2 LQKENI. CDR3 length: 14 residues. This clone appeared once. Original analysis: Amplification of reference gene primers was used by the study to estimate nucleated cell counts. The method was immunoSEQ multiplex PCR; TCRdb's version includes in-frame clones alone and lacks a portion of them. That table supplies the V and J calls and clone size; D and trimming were determined from the DNA. In the table there are 58,000 or so clones, roughly nine tenths of which are singletons. J is TRBJ2-1 and V is TRBV18; D gene uncertain. Material: peripheral blood. This sequence originates from an older woman with active COVID-19. In nucleotides, the CDR3 is TGTGCCAGCTCACCACCAAAACCCGGCAATGAGCAGTTCTTC. Its translation: CASSPPKPGNEQFF.